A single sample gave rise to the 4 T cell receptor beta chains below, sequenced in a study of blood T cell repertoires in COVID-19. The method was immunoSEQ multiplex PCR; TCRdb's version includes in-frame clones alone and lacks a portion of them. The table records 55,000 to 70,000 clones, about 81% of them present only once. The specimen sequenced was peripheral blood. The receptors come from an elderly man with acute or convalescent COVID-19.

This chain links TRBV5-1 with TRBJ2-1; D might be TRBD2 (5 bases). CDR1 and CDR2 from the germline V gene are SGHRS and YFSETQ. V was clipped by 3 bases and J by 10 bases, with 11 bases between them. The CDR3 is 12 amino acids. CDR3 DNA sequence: TGCGCCAGCAGCTGGACTGCGTTCGAGCAGTTCTTC. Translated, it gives CASSWTAFEQFF.

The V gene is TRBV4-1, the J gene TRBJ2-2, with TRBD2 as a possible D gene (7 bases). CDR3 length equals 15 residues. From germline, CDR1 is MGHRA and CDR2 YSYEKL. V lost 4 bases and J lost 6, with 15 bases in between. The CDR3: CASSLRRGGSGELFF. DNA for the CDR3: TGCGCCAGCAGCCTCCGAAGGGGGGGTTCCGGGGAGCTGTTTTTT.

The DNA for the CDR3 is TGTGCCAGCAGTTTTAGCGGCTCCTACAATGAGCAGTTCTTC. Translated, it gives CASSFSGSYNEQFF. This chain links TRBV27 with TRBJ2-1, with D perhaps TRBD2 (6 bases). The V gene lost 3 bases and the J gene lost 0 bases, with 6 bases spanning the gap. Germline CDR1 is MNHEY and CDR2 is SMNVEV (reference sequence). The CDR3 has 14 amino acids.

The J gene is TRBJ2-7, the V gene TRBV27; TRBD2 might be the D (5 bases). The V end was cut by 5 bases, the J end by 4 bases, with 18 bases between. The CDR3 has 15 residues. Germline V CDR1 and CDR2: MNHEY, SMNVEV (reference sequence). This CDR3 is CASSPRGSVLYEQYF. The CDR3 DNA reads TGTGCCAGCAGTCCCCGTGGGAGCGTATTGTACGAGCAGTACTTC.